This TCR beta chain derives from a study of blood T cell repertoires in COVID-19. The assay was immunoSEQ multiplex PCR, and TCRdb's table has in-frame clones only and misses some. Among about 140,000 clones listed, about three quarters were seen once. Germline V gene lookup returns CDR1 SGHVS and CDR2 FQNEAQ. Trimming cost V 1 base and J 4 bases, with 17 bases left between them. The CDR3 consists of 17 residues. Ages ranged from roughly 18 to 100 years, with residence in about two dozen US areas. Clinical history reported by participants formed the basis on which cohorts were assigned. Sequencing was performed on PBMCs or T cells enriched from blood (not recorded which). This receptor was obtained from a woman aged 45-60 years who had recovered from COVID-19. The chain uses TRBV7-8 and TRBJ2-1, with D maybe TRBD2 (7 bases). The CDR3 coding sequence is TGTGCCAGCAGCTTAGGATGGGGGGCTAGCGGTTACAATGAGCAGTTCTTC. Protein product: CASSLGWGASGYNEQFF.